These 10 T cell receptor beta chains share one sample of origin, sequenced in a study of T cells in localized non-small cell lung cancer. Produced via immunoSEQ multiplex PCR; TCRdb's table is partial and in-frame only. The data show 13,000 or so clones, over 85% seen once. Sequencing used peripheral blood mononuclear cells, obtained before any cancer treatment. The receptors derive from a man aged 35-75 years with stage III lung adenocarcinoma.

CDR3 sequence (DNA): TGCGCCAGCAGCTTTGTAGGACAGATTAATGAAAAACTGTTTTTT. Its protein product is CASSFVGQINEKLFF. V usage is TRBV5-1 and J usage is TRBJ1-4; D may be TRBD1 (6 bases). Germline CDR1 is SGHRS and CDR2 is YFSETQ. CDR3 size: 15 residues. Between the trimmed V and J ends, which lost 2 bases and 4 bases, there was a span of 12 bases.

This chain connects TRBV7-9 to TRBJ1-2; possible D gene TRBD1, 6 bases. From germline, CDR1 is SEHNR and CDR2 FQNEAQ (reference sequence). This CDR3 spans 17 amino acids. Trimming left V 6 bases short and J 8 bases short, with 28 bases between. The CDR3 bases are TGTGCCAGCAGTCTGGTAGCAGGGGCCTCCGTTAGACAAGGCTACACCTTC. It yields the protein CASSLVAGASVRQGYTF.

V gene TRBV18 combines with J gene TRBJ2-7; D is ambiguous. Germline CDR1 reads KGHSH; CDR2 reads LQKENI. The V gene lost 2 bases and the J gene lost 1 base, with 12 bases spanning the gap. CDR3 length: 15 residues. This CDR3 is CASSPKDRRSYEQYF. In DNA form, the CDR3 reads TGTGCCAGCTCACCAAAGGATCGGCGGTCCTACGAGCAGTACTTC.

This CDR3 reads CASSTGTALTYEQYF. Written as DNA, the CDR3 is TGTGCCAGCAGCACCGGGACAGCTCTTACCTACGAGCAGTACTTC. This chain links TRBV27 with TRBJ2-7; 7 positions agree with TRBD1. This CDR3 spans 15 amino acids. The V gene end was trimmed by 6 bases and the J gene end by 2 bases; junction bases not matched to a gene: 10. Per germline, CDR1 MNHEY and CDR2 SMNVEV (reference sequence).

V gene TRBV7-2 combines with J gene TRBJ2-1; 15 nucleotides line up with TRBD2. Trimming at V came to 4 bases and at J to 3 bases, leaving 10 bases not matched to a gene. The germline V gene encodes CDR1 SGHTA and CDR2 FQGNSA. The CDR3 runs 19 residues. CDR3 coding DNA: TGTGCCAGCAGCTCCCTTCCGGGACTAGCGGGAGGAGGCTACAATGAGCAGTTCTTC. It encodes CASSSLPGLAGGGYNEQFF.

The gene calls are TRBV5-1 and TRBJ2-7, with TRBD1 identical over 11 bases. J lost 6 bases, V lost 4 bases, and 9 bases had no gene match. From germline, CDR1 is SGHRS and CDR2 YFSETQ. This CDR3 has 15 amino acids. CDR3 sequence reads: CASSHGQGAVPEQYF. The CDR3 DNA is TGCGCCAGCAGCCACGGACAGGGGGCTGTCCCCGAGCAGTACTTC.

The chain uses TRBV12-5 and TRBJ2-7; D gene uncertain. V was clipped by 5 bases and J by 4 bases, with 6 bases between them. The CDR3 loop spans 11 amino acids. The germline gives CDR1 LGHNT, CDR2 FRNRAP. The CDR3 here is CASGQWYEQYF. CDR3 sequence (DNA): TGTGCTAGTGGTCAGTGGTACGAGCAGTACTTC.

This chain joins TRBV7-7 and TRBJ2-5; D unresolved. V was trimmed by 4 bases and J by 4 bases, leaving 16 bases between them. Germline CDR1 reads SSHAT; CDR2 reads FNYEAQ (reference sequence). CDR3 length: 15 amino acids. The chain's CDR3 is CASSSGWGPRETQYF. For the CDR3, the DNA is TGTGCCAGCAGCTCAGGTTGGGGTCCCCGAGAGACCCAGTACTTC.

CDR3 sequence (DNA): TGTGCCATCACCCCTAGCGGAGTCACAGATACGCAGTATTTT. This sequence encodes CAITPSGVTDTQYF. The chain carries TRBV10-3 and TRBJ2-3; TRBD2 agrees at 7 bases. The trim removed 7 bases at V and 2 bases at J, leaving 6 bases unmatched. Germline CDR1 ENHRY, CDR2 SYGVKD. The CDR3 length is 14 residues.

CDR3: CASSPWGTGSGNSPLHF. For the CDR3, the DNA is TGCGCCAGCAGCCCTTGGGGGACAGGGAGTGGCAATTCACCCCTCCACTTT. V and J are TRBV5-1 and TRBJ1-6; TRBD1 aligns across 9 bases. CDR3 length: 17 residues. V was clipped by 4 bases and J by 7 bases; unmatched bases: 12. Germline values: CDR1 SGHRS, CDR2 YFSETQ.